The 10 T cell receptor beta chains given below trace back to one sample, sequenced in a study of T cells in Graves' hyperthyroidism and ophthalmopathy. Amplification yielded TCR beta CDR3 regions, with RNA transcripts as the source. During a first-round RT-PCR of the TCR CDR3, the HTBI primer set was used. Each CDR3 protein is one row after TCRdb ran MiXCR on the multiplex PCR reads. Of roughly 350,000 distinct CDR3 sequences in the sample, over 11% were seen once. Material: blood. Receptors originate from a woman in her 30s with Graves' hyperthyroidism.

This clonotype has only a few counts. V gene TRBV7-9 combines with J gene TRBJ1-1; D gene uncertain. The CDR3 covers 12 residues. V was pared by 2 bases and J by 7 bases, with 8 bases between. Germline V gene lookup returns CDR1 SEHNR and CDR2 FQNEAQ (reference sequence). CDR3 bases: TGTGCCAGCAGCTTACGAGGATTTGAAGCTTTCTTT. Its translation: CASSLRGFEAFF.

This clonotype was picked up a small number of times. V is TRBV7-9 and J is TRBJ2-2; TRBD2 matches 7 bases. V shed 8 bases and J 6 bases; nucleotides not matched to a gene: 15. Germline values: CDR1 SEHNR, CDR2 FQNEAQ (reference sequence). The CDR3 is made up of 16 amino acids. CDR3 in DNA: TGTGCCAGCGGAAGTCCTGTAGCGGGTTCACCCGGGGAGCTGTTTTTT. Translating it yields CASGSPVAGSPGELFF.

Only a few counts were recorded for this clonotype. The chain couples TRBV10-3 to TRBJ2-1; perhaps TRBD2 as D (5 bases). The CDR3 sequence is 13 residues long. Deletions cut 0 bases from V and 10 bases from J, with 10 bases between. Germline V CDR1 and CDR2: ENHRY, SYGVKD. The CDR3 DNA sequence: TGTGCCATCAGTGAGTCGAGAGGGATCGAGCAGTTCTTC. It yields the protein CAISESRGIEQFF.

Many counts were recorded for this clonotype. The J gene is TRBJ2-1, the V gene TRBV28, with D tentatively TRBD2 (6 bases). Between the trimmed V and J ends, which lost 2 bases and 3 bases, there was a span of 11 bases. Germline loops: CDR1 MDHEN, CDR2 SYDVKM. The CDR3 sequence is 15 residues long. CDR3 DNA sequence: TGTGCCAGCAGTTTACGGGGGACCAACTACAATGAGCAGTTCTTC. Encoded protein: CASSLRGTNYNEQFF.

The V call is TRBV3-1, the J call TRBJ2-3; tentatively, D is TRBD1 (5 bases). The germline V gene has CDR1 LGHDT and CDR2 YNNKEL (reference sequence). The V end was cut by 0 bases, the J end by 2 bases, with 21 bases between. The CDR3 extends over 19 amino acids. The CDR3 protein is CASSQDHPRTGRPTDTQYF. The CDR3 bases are TGTGCCAGCAGCCAAGATCACCCCCGAACAGGTCGCCCCACAGATACGCAGTATTTT.

As for this clonotype: One end of the junction fails to match germline, which may point to a read error. The rearrangement links TRBV20-1 to TRBJ2-1; no clear D gene. The CDR3 runs 13 residues. Germline CDR1 and CDR2: DFQATT and SNEGSKA (reference sequence). The CDR3 DNA reads as TGCAGTGCGCGAAAGGCGGCCTACAGTGAGCAGTTCTTC. Amino acid sequence: CSARKAAYSEQFF.

There are a few counts of this clonotype. The genes are TRBV19 and TRBJ2-1, with D unclear. The CDR3 runs 17 residues. Germline CDR1 is LNHDA and CDR2 is SQIVND (reference sequence). V was shortened by 0 bases and J by 0 bases, with 12 bases between the two germline ends. The CDR3 protein is CASSIEFEYLSYNEQFF. The DNA for the CDR3 is TGTGCCAGTAGTATAGAGTTTGAGTACCTCTCCTACAATGAGCAGTTCTTC.

The chain employs TRBV9 and TRBJ2-5; TRBD2 matches 12 bases. This CDR3 has 16 amino acids. V gave up 4 bases and J gave up 1 base; unmatched junction bases: 5. Germline V gene data show CDR1 as SGDLS and CDR2 as YYNGEE. Here the CDR3 DNA reads TGTGCCAGCAGCTCTCAGGGACTAGCGGGCCAAGAGACCCAGTACTTC. It codes for CASSSQGLAGQETQYF. The full variable domain, with the rest looked up from reference TRBV9 and TRBJ2-5, is DSGVTQTPKHLITATGQRVTLRCSPRSGDLSVYWYQQSLDQGLQFLIQYYNGEERAKGNILERFSAQQFPDLHSELNLSSLELGDSALYFCASSSQGLAGQETQYFGPGTRLLVL.

The CDR3 reads CSARAHSREEFF. CDR3 in DNA: TGCAGTGCTAGAGCACATTCGCGGGAGGAGTTCTTC. The rearrangement links TRBV20-1 to TRBJ2-1; 8 bases fit TRBD2. The length of the CDR3 is 12 residues. V shed 1 base, J shed 14 bases, and the junction held 7 bases outside the gene matches. Germline CDR1 and CDR2: DFQATT and SNEGSKA (reference sequence).

The CDR3 here is CASSKSLVTETQYF. CDR3 sequence (DNA): TGTGCCAGCAGCAAAAGTCTAGTAACGGAGACCCAGTACTTC. The J gene is TRBJ2-5, the V gene TRBV12-3 or TRBV12-4; D remains ambiguous. V shed 6 bases and J shed 5 bases, with 16 bases lying between them. This CDR3 spans 14 amino acids.